A selection of T cell receptor beta chains follows, all from one sample in a study of blood T cell repertoires in COVID-19. Some clones are missing from TCRdb's copy, which holds only in-frame ones; the method was immunoSEQ multiplex PCR. The table has 55,000 to 70,000 clones, 60% to 80% seen once. Material for sequencing was peripheral blood. These receptors came from a man between 60 and 75 years old with acute or convalescent COVID-19. Both conserved end residues are part of each CDR3. A D gene is named only where the DNA matches it firmly. Part of the rows lack a size; the others show once, few, many or a class for expanded clones.

V	J	size	D	CDR3	DNA
TRBV13	TRBJ1-2	NA	TRBD1	CASSGQGDGYTF	TGTGCCAGCAGCGGACAGGGAGATGGCTACACCTTC
TRBV5-6	TRBJ2-1	NA	TRBD1	CASLQGAYNEQFF	TGTGCCAGCCTTCAGGGGGCCTACAATGAGCAGTTCTTC
TRBV4-2	TRBJ2-1	NA	TRBD2	CASSQVSSGATNEQFF	TGTGCCAGCAGCCAAGTTTCTAGCGGGGCGACGAATGAGCAGTTCTTC
TRBV5-4	TRBJ2-5	NA	NA	CASSSQGGETQYF	TGTGCCAGCAGCTCCCAGGGGGGCGAGACCCAGTACTTC
TRBV28	TRBJ1-4	NA	NA	CASRRGGRFEKLFF	TGTGCCAGCCGAAGGGGAGGACGATTCGAAAAACTGTTTTTT
TRBV6-5	TRBJ1-5	NA	NA	CASSYDRSYEPQHF	TGTGCCAGCAGTTACGACAGGTCGTACGAGCCCCAGCATTTT
TRBV27	TRBJ1-6	NA	TRBD1	CASTRQGWASPLHF	TGTGCCAGCACCCGACAGGGTTGGGCATCACCCCTCCACTTT
TRBV7-9	TRBJ2-5	NA	NA	CASSPVSGPQTQYF	TGTGCCAGCAGCCCGGTGTCAGGGCCCCAGACCCAGTACTTC
TRBV7-2	TRBJ2-4	NA	NA	CASSLHQGTIQYF	TGTGCCAGCAGCCTCCATCAGGGGACCATCCAGTACTTC
TRBV6-5	TRBJ1-3	NA	NA	CASSFNPGSSGNTIYF	TGTGCCAGCAGTTTTAACCCAGGTAGCTCTGGAAACACCATATATTTT
TRBV5-1	TRBJ1-1	NA	NA	CASSLAAKAVGNTEAFF	TGCGCCAGCAGCTTGGCCGCCAAAGCGGTCGGGAACACTGAAGCTTTCTTT
TRBV29-1	TRBJ1-2	NA	NA	CSVEASENYGYTF	TGCAGCGTTGAAGCTTCGGAGAACTATGGCTACACCTTC
TRBV6-5	TRBJ2-7	NA	TRBD1	CASSWTGEYEQYF	TGTGCCAGCAGTTGGACAGGGGAATACGAGCAGTACTTC
TRBV9	TRBJ1-3	NA	TRBD1	CASSAGAGGSGNTIYF	TGTGCCAGCAGCGCAGGGGCAGGGGGCTCTGGAAACACCATATATTTT
TRBV29-1	TRBJ2-3	NA	TRBD2	CSVDVGLARTDTQYF	TGCAGCGTTGATGTGGGACTAGCCCGCACAGATACGCAGTATTTT
TRBV15	TRBJ2-3	NA	NA	CATSRVLRGPQYF	TGTGCCACCAGCAGGGTCCTGCGGGGCCCGCAGTATTTT
TRBV29-1	TRBJ1-2	NA	NA	CSVGGKGSNYGYTF	TGCAGCGTTGGTGGAAAGGGGTCAAACTATGGCTACACCTTC
TRBV12-3/TRBV12-4	TRBJ1-6	NA	TRBD1	CASSQTGLTPLHF	TGTGCCAGCAGCCAGACAGGGCTGACACCCCTCCACTTT
TRBV27	TRBJ1-1	once	TRBD1	CASSLHRGQTEAFF	TGTGCCAGCAGTTTACACAGGGGGCAGACTGAAGCTTTCTTT
TRBV12-3/TRBV12-4	TRBJ1-3	once	TRBD1	CASRGQAQNTIYF	TGTGCCAGCAGGGGACAGGCCCAAAACACCATATATTTT
TRBV12-5	TRBJ1-1	NA	TRBD1	CASGSGTDNTEAFF	TGTGCTAGTGGTTCGGGGACAGATAACACTGAAGCTTTCTTT
TRBV18	TRBJ2-7	once	TRBD1	CASSPAGTAIREQYF	TGTGCCAGCTCACCAGCCGGGACAGCTATAAGGGAGCAGTACTTC
TRBV19	TRBJ1-6	few	NA	CASSYRDSYNSPLHF	TGTGCCAGTAGTTACAGGGATTCTTATAATTCACCCCTCCACTTT
TRBV30	TRBJ1-1	NA	NA	CAWSPGRPEAFF	TGTGCCTGGAGTCCTGGGCGACCTGAAGCTTTCTTT
TRBV7-2	TRBJ2-3	NA	TRBD2	CASSSGLAGNSDTQYF	TGTGCCAGCAGCTCCGGACTAGCGGGGAACTCGGATACGCAGTATTTT